This TCR beta chain stems from a study of blood T cell repertoires in COVID-19 (TCRdb year 2020). At the level of the whole study: The collaborator samples originated in the United States, Italy and Spain and spanned the acute and convalescent phases of COVID-19. The prospective study material was composed of cDNA or gDNA derived from T cells, B-cell-depleted T cells, or PBMCs. Subjects who had been exposed to COVID-19, were actively infected with it, or had recovered from it provided the deeply sampled blood TCRbeta repertoires that made up the dataset. The repertoires were released in a freely available public database meant as a resource for research on the immune response to SARS-CoV-2. The samples were drawn from the first 160 participants of the ongoing ImmuneRACE study and from 950 to 1,500 subjects provided by 6 global collaborators. Sample metadata almost always included a de-identified subject ID, COVID-19 status, age in years and sex. Where available, HLA class I and class II types were obtained from metadata supplied by the sample provider rather than from assay-based typing.

In the prospective study, participants were about 18 to 95 years old, resided in about two dozen geographic areas of the United States, and were enrolled through a virtual design. To assign participants to cohorts, the prospective study relied on clinical history that participants themselves reported in a screening survey and a study questionnaire. Mobile phlebotomists in the prospective study collected whole blood, serum and a nasopharyngeal or oropharyngeal swab from every participant. Participants in the prospective study had the option to provide additional blood draws and questionnaires over a roughly two-month period. Before DNA extraction, prospective study blood samples were shipped either frozen or at room temperature. From cysteine to phenylalanine, the CDR3 is 17 amino acids long. The retained sequence is limited to the CDR3, 51 bases, with the frame set at the first base. CDR1 SGHDN and CDR2 FVKESK were looked up in the germline V gene. At the junction V is shortened by 0 bases and J by 1 base, with 15 bases in between.

TCRbeta CDR3 regions were amplified from genomic DNA by means of the immunoSEQ Assay, a bias-controlled multiplex PCR. In the authors' own workflow: Within the assay, amplification of reference gene primers was used to estimate how many nucleated cells each sample contained. To quantify the absolute abundance of each unique TCRbeta CDR3 rearrangement, sequence reads were collapsed and filtered. Productive Simpson clonality was computed per sample as the square root of Simpson's diversity index over productive rearrangements. The clones in this table, taken by TCRdb from immuneACCESS, are in-frame only. Not every clone is retained; where verified, under half of the shortfall comes from an unresolved V gene, and the cause of the rest is unknown. V and J calls and clone size come straight from that table; D and trimming were deduced from the DNA. The sample yields about 300,000 clones; around 87% were counted once. The ten top clones hold 4% to 5.5% of the sample.

What the authors observed across the whole study: The amount of clinical and demographic metadata varied by source and participant and was provided uncurated.

With respect to this clone: The antigen it recognizes is unknown. No quality values exist for individual bases; no much larger clone is one base distant.

Sequenced input: PBMCs or T cells enriched from blood (not recorded which). The clonotype originates from a woman aged 18-35 years with acute COVID-19. The chain is encoded by TRBV14 joined to TRBJ2-5, and the D gene may be TRBD2, 5 bases matching. The DNA sequence is as follows: TGTGCCAGCAGCCAAGATAACAGCGGAGCCCTCCAAGAGACCCAGTACTTC. Its coded protein is CASSQDNSGALQETQYF.